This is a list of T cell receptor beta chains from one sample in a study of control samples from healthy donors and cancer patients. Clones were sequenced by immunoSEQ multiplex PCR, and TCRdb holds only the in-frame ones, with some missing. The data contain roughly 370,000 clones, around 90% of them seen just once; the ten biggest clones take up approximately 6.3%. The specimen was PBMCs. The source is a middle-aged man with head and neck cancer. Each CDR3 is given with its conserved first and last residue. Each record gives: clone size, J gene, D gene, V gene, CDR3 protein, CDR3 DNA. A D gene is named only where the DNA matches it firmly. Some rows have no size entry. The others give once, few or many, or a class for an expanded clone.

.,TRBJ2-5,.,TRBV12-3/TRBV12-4,CASSPSMETQYF,TGTGCCAGCAGCCCGTCCATGGAGACCCAGTACTTC
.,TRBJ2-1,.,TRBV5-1,CASSLLGTGEQFF,TGCGCCAGCAGCTTGCTGGGTACGGGTGAGCAGTTCTTC
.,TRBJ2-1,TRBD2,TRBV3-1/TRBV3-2,CASSGVSGSVSNEQFF,TGTGCCAGCAGCGGGGTAAGCGGGAGCGTAAGCAATGAGCAGTTCTTC
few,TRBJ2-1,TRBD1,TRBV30,CACSRDRLDNEQFF,TGTGCCTGCTCTCGGGACAGACTTGACAATGAGCAGTTCTTC
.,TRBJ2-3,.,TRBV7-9,CASRKASTDTQYF,TGTGCCAGCAGAAAAGCGAGCACAGATACGCAGTATTTT
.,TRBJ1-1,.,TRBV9,CASSPQAFF,TGTGCCAGCAGCCCACAAGCTTTCTTT
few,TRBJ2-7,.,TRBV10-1,CASSEFGYEQYF,TGCGCCAGCAGTGAGTTTGGCTACGAGCAGTACTTC
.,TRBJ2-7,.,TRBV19,CATRSQQGYYEQYF,TGTGCCACCCGGAGCCAACAGGGATACTACGAGCAGTACTTC
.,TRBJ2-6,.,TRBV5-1,CASSLDLRTGANVLTF,TGCGCCAGCAGCTTGGATCTCCGGACTGGGGCCAACGTCCTGACTTTC
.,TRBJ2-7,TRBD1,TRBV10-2,CASTGTAPYEQYF,TGCGCCAGCACCGGGACAGCCCCCTACGAGCAGTACTTC
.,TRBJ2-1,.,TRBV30,CAWSSGPNEQFF,TGTGCCTGGAGTTCAGGGCCCAATGAGCAGTTCTTC
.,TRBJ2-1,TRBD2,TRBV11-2,CASSFRQGLAWTEQFF,TGTGCCAGCAGCTTCCGTCAGGGACTAGCGTGGACTGAGCAGTTCTTC
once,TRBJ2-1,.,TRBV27,CASSFPLSAGQINEQFF,TGTGCCAGCAGTTTCCCCCTAAGTGCGGGGCAAATCAATGAGCAGTTCTTC
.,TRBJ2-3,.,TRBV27,CASSLSGELGDTQYF,TGTGCCAGCAGTTTATCCGGGGAACTCGGGGATACGCAGTATTTT
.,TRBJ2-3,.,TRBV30,CAWSAGPDTQYF,TGTGCCTGGAGTGCGGGTCCAGATACGCAGTATTTT
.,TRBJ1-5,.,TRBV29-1,CSVDLGRINQPQHF,TGCAGCGTTGACTTGGGACGGATCAATCAGCCCCAGCATTTT
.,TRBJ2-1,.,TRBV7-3,CASSLAGTAYNEQFF,TGTGCCAGCAGCTTAGCTGGAACGGCCTACAATGAGCAGTTCTTC
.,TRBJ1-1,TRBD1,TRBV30,CAWWDRGGFSAEAFF,TGTGCCTGGTGGGACAGGGGTGGTTTTAGCGCTGAAGCTTTCTTT
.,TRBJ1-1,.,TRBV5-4,CASSLGVGEAFF,TGTGCCAGCAGCTTGGGTGTGGGGGAAGCTTTCTTT
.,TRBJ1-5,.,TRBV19,CASIRTTLSDQPQHF,TGTGCCAGTATCAGGACAACCTTATCTGATCAGCCCCAGCATTTT
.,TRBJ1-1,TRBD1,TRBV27,CASSTGDRGWSEAFF,TGTGCCAGCAGTACTGGGGACAGGGGATGGTCTGAAGCTTTCTTT
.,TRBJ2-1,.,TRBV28,CASSLQGISDNEQFF,TGTGCCAGCAGTTTACAGGGAATTTCTGACAATGAGCAGTTCTTC
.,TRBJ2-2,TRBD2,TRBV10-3,CAISSTSGGTNTGELFF,TGTGCCATCAGTTCGACTAGCGGGGGGACCAACACCGGGGAGCTGTTTTTT
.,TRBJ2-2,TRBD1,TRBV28,CASSLFKGQGPTANTGELFF,TGTGCCAGCAGTTTATTCAAGGGACAGGGGCCTACCGCGAACACCGGGGAGCTGTTTTTT
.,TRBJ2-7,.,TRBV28,CASSFGEQYF,TGTGCCAGCAGTTTCGGCGAGCAGTACTTC
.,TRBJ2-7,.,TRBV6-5,CASSYASGAVYEQYF,TGTGCCAGCAGTTACGCGAGCGGAGCGGTCTACGAGCAGTACTTC
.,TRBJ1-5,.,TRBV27,CASSSGSGNQPQHF,TGTGCCAGCAGTTCAGGGTCGGGCAATCAGCCCCAGCATTTT
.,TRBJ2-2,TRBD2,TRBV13,CASSYGLVNTGELFF,TGTGCCAGCAGCTACGGACTAGTGAACACCGGGGAGCTGTTTTTT
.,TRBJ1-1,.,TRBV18,CASSPLATALNTEAFF,TGTGCCAGCTCTCCCCTAGCGACAGCCCTGAACACTGAAGCTTTCTTT
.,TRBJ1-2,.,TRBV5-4,CASSLGWGADYGYTF,TGTGCCAGCAGCTTGGGATGGGGGGCTGACTATGGCTACACCTTC
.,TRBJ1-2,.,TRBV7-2,CASSLGKDPLQGDYGYTF,TGTGCCAGCAGCTTAGGGAAGGATCCCCTGCAGGGAGACTATGGCTACACCTTC
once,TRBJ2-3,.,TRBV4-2,CASSTVVIGDTQYF,TGTGCCAGCAGTACGGTGGTTATAGGCGATACGCAGTATTTT
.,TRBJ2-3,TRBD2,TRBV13,CASSSRKGLAGVGIGTDTQYF,TGTGCCAGCAGCTCGCGCAAGGGACTAGCGGGAGTGGGGATTGGGACAGATACGCAGTATTTT
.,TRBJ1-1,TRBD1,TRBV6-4,CASSDLGTAKNTEAFF,TGTGCCAGCAGTGACTTAGGGACAGCGAAGAACACTGAAGCTTTCTTT
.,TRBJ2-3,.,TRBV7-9,CASSTTGSTDTQYF,TGTGCCAGCAGCACCACAGGGAGCACAGATACGCAGTATTTT
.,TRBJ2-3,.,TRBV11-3,CASSFGANTDTQYF,TGTGCCAGCAGCTTCGGTGCTAACACAGATACGCAGTATTTT
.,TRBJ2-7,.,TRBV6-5,CATTPGTVLYEQYF,TGTGCCACTACCCCCGGGACGGTTCTTTACGAGCAGTACTTC
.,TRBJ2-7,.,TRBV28,CASSFGGMQYF,TGTGCCAGCAGTTTCGGAGGAATGCAGTACTTC
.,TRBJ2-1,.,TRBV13,CASSAAGFYNEQFF,TGTGCCAGCAGCGCCGCAGGGTTTTACAATGAGCAGTTCTTC
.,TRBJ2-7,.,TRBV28,CTTTLPTGSYEQYF,TGTACCACCACCCTTCCGACGGGATCCTACGAGCAGTACTTC
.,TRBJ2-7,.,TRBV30,CAWSRGGDTYEQYF,TGTGCCTGGAGTCGCGGGGGCGACACCTACGAGCAGTACTTC
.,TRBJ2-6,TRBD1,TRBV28,CASSPWTGGFSGANVLTF,TGTGCCAGCAGTCCCTGGACAGGGGGCTTCTCTGGGGCCAACGTCCTGACTTTC
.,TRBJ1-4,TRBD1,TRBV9,CASSPHRDRGEKLFF,TGTGCCAGCAGCCCCCACCGGGACAGGGGTGAAAAACTGTTTTTT
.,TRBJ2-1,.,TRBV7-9,CASSLAGDNEQFF,TGTGCCAGCAGCTTAGCCGGGGACAATGAGCAGTTCTTC
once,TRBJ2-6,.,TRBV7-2,CASSPGFGANVLTF,TGTGCCAGCAGCCCCGGGTTTGGGGCCAACGTCCTGACTTTC